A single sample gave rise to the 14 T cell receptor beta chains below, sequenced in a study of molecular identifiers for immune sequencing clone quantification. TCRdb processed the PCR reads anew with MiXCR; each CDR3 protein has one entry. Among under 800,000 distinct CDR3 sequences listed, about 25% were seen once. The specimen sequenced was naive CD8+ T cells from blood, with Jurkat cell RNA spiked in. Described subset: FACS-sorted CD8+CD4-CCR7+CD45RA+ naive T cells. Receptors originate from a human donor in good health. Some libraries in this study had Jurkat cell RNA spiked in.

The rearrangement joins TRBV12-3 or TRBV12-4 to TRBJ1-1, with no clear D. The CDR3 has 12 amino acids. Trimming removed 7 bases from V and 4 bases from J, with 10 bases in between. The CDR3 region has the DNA TGTGCCAGCACCTACGGGTCCACTGAAGCTTTCTTT. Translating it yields CASTYGSTEAFF.

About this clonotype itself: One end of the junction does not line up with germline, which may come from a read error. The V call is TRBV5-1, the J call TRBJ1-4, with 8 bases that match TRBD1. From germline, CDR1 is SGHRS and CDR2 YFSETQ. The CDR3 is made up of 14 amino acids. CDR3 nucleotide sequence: TGCGCCAGCAGCCCCAGGGGGCTTTGGGAAAAACTGGTTTTT. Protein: CASSPRGLWEKLVF. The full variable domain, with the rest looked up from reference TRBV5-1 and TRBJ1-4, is KAGVTQTPRYLIKTRGQQVTLSCSPISGHRSVSWYQQTPGQGLQFLFEYFSETQRNKGNFPGRFSGRQFSNSRSEMNVSTLELGDSALYLCASSPRGLWEKLVFGSGTQLSVL.

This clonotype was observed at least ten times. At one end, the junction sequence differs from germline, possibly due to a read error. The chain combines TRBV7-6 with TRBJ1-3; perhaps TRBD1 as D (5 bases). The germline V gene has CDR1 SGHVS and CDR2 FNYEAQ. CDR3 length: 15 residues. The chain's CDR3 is CASSLADSSGNTIYF. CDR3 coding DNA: TGTGCCAGCAGCCTAGCAGACAGCTCTGGAAACACCATATATTTT.

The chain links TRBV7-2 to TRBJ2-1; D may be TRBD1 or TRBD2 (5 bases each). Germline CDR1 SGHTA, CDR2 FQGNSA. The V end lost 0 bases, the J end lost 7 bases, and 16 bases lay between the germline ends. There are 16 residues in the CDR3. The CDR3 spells CASSLAGAGWGNEQFF. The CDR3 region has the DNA TGTGCCAGCAGCTTAGCTGGGGCGGGTTGGGGTAATGAGCAGTTCTTC. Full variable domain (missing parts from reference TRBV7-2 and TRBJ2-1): GAGVSQSPSNKVTEKGKDVELRCDPISGHTALYWYRQSLGQGLEFLIYFQGNSAPDKSGLPSDRFSAERTGGSVSTLTIQRTQQEDSAVYLCASSLAGAGWGNEQFFGPGTRLTVL.

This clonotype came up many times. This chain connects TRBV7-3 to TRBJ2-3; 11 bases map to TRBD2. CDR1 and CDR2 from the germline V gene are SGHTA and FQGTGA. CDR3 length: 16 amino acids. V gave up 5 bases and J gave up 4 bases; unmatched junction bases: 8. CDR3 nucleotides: TGTGCCAGCAGCCCCATACTAGCGGGAGAGCCAGATACGCAGTATTTT. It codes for CASSPILAGEPDTQYF.

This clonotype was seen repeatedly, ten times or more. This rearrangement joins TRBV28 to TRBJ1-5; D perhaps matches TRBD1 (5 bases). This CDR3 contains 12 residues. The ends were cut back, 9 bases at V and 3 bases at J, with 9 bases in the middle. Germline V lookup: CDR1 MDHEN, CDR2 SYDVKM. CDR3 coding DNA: TGTGCCAGTGGGGACCACAATCAGCCCCAGCATTTT. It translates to CASGDHNQPQHF.

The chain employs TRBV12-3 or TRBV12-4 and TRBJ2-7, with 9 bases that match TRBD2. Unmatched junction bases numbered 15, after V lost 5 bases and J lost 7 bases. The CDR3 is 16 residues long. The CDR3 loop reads CASSPLIAGVDNEQYF. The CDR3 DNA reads TGTGCCAGCAGTCCCCTCATAGCGGGAGTTGACAATGAGCAGTACTTC.

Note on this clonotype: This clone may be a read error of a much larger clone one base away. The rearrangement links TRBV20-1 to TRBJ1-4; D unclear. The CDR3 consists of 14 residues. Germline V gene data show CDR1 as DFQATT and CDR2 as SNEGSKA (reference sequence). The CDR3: CSAGSLATNERLFF. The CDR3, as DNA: TGCAGTGCTGGTTCCCTTGCAACTAATGAAAGACTGTTTTTT.

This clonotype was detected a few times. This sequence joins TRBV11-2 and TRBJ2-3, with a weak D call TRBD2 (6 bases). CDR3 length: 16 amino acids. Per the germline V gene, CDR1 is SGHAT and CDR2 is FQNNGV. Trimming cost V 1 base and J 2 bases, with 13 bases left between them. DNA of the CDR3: TGTGCCAGCAGCTTAGGTTTAGCGGTCTTCACAGATACGCAGTATTTT. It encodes CASSLGLAVFTDTQYF.

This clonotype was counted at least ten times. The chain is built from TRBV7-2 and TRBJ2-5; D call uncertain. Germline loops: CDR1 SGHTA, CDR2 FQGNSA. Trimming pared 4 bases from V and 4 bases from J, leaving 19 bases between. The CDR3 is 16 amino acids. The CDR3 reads CASSSHKARSRETQYF. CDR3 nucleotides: TGTGCCAGCAGCTCGCATAAGGCCAGATCCCGAGAGACCCAGTACTTC.

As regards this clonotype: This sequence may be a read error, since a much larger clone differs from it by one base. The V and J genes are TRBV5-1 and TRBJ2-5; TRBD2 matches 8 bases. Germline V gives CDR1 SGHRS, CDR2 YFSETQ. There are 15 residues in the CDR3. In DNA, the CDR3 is TGCGCCAGCACAGAGCGGGGGCGACTCCAAGAGGCCCAGTACTTC. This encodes CASTERGRLQEAQYF.

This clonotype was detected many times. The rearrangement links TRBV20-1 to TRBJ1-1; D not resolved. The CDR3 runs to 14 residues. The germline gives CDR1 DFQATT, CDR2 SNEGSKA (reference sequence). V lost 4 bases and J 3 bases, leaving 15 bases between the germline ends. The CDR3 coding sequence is TGCAGTGCTAATCTCAAGAGGAGAGACACTGAAGCTTTCTTT. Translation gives CSANLKRRDTEAFF.

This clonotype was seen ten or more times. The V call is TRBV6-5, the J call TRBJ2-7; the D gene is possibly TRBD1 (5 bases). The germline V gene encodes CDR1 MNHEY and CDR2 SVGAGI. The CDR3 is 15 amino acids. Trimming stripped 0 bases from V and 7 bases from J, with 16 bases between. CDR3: CASSYSAGNLREQYF. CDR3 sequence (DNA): TGTGCCAGCAGTTACTCGGCAGGGAATCTACGGGAGCAGTACTTC.

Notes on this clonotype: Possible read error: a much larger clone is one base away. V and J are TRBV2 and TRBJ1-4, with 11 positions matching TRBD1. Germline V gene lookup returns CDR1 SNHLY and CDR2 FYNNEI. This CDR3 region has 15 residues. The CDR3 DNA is TGTGCCTGCAGTGGGGGACAGGGGGCTAATGAAAAACTGTTTTTT. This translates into CACSGGQGANEKLFF.